Listed here are 25 T cell receptor beta chains from one sample, sequenced in a study of OX40 agonist ivuxolimab in advanced cancers. Sequencing was performed with immunoSEQ multiplex PCR; in TCRdb, only in-frame clones are kept and a portion is missing. Of about 95,000 clones listed, 75% to 90% are singletons. Material: CD4+ or CD8+ T cells sorted from blood, obtained in a trial of the OX40 agonist ivuxolimab. The receptors were gathered from an adult with an advanced solid tumor such as melanoma, head and neck, liver or kidney cancer.

This chain links TRBV4-1 with TRBJ2-7, with D unresolved. The CDR3 extends over 14 amino acids. Germline CDR1 and CDR2: MGHRA and YSYEKL. The V gene lost 4 bases and the J gene lost 2 bases, with 12 bases spanning the gap. The CDR3: CASSPSPGAYEQYF. The CDR3, as DNA: TGCGCCAGCAGCCCGTCTCCAGGAGCCTACGAGCAGTACTTC.

With regard to this clone: Different DNA sequences within this sample yield the same CDR3. The V and J genes are TRBV7-2 and TRBJ1-1; maybe TRBD1 (5 bases). V was trimmed by 1 base and J by 5 bases, leaving 11 bases between them. Looked up from germline, CDR1 is SGHTA and CDR2 is FQGNSA. This CDR3 is built from 14 residues. For the CDR3, the DNA is TGTGCCAGCAGCTTAGTAGGGAGGGGTACTGAAGCTTTCTTT. This translates into CASSLVGRGTEAFF.

The rearrangement links TRBV6-5 to TRBJ2-1; 8 positions match TRBD2. CDR3 length: 15 residues. J was trimmed by 4 bases and V by 6 bases; bases with no gene match: 8. The germline gives CDR1 MNHEY, CDR2 SVGAGI. CDR3 DNA sequence: TGTGCCAGCAGAGGGGGACTAGGAGAATACAATGAGCAGTTCTTC. Translated, it gives CASRGGLGEYNEQFF.

This chain connects TRBV23-1 to TRBJ2-2; TRBD1 aligns across 7 bases. TRBV23-1 belongs to the ORF category, with a function that is uncertain. The J segment lost 7 bases and the V segment lost 3 bases, leaving 8 bases of the junction unmatched. The CDR3 spans 15 residues. CDR3 nucleotides: TGCGCCAGCAGTCATGGGGGACAGCTCGGCGGGGAGCTGTTTTTT. Translation: CASSHGGQLGGELFF.

The V and J genes are TRBV7-6 and TRBJ2-7; 9 nucleotides line up with TRBD1. The CDR3 extends over 14 amino acids. After removal of 7 bases from V and 6 bases from J, the junction contained 10 bases not matched to a gene. From germline, CDR1 is SGHVS and CDR2 FNYEAQ. The CDR3 sequence is CASTRTWTGAEQYF. The CDR3 nucleotides are TGTGCCAGCACCCGCACCTGGACAGGGGCCGAGCAGTACTTC.

The chain links TRBV4-3 to TRBJ1-4; tentatively, D is TRBD1 (5 bases). The V gene lost 3 bases and the J gene lost 4 bases, with 21 bases spanning the gap. Germline loops: CDR1 LGHNA, CDR2 YSLEER. This CDR3 comprises 18 residues. CDR3 coding DNA: TGCGCCAGCAGCCAGAGAACCCTGACCGGGACCAGTAATGAAAAACTGTTTTTT. Translation gives CASSQRTLTGTSNEKLFF.

This clone was recorded once. This chain links TRBV14 with TRBJ1-1, with unresolved D. This CDR3 is built from 12 residues. Germline-derived CDR1 and CDR2 are SGHDN and FVKESK. V lost 3 bases and J lost 1, with 3 bases in between. Written as DNA, the CDR3 is TGTGCCAGCAGCCATTGGAACACTGAAGCTTTCTTT. As protein: CASSHWNTEAFF.

The CDR3 region has the DNA TGTGCCAGCAGCACCGGGACAGGGGGCCTGGGAACTGAAGCTTTCTTT. It specifies CASSTGTGGLGTEAFF. The chain has TRBV2 and TRBJ1-1; the match to TRBD1 covers 12 bases. V shed 6 bases and J 5 bases; nucleotides not matched to a gene: 10. CDR3 length equals 16 residues. The germline V gene encodes CDR1 SNHLY and CDR2 FYNNEI.

The chain has TRBV27 and TRBJ2-7, with D possibly matching TRBD2 (6 bases). V was clipped by 8 bases and J by 6 bases, with 32 bases between them. CDR1 is MNHEY, CDR2 SMNVEV, per germline (reference sequence). This CDR3 is 18 amino acids long. The CDR3 DNA sequence: TGTGCCAGCCAAGGACTATTAGGACGGTGGAGTTTTCTTGGCGAGCAGTACTTC. It is translated as CASQGLLGRWSFLGEQYF.

The CDR3 bases are TGTGCCAGCAGCTTAGTGATAAATAGCAATCAGCCCCAGCATTTT. Amino acid sequence: CASSLVINSNQPQHF. The chain is built from TRBV7-8 and TRBJ1-5; D is ambiguous. Per germline, CDR1 SGHVS and CDR2 FQNEAQ. The CDR3 sequence is 15 residues long. V was cut by 1 base and J by 0 bases, with 7 bases left in between.

The chain joins TRBV5-1 to TRBJ1-4; no reliable D call. Germline assignment: CDR1 SGHRS and CDR2 YFSETQ. V was shortened by 0 bases and J by 7 bases, with 13 bases between the two germline ends. This CDR3 has 15 amino acids. Here the CDR3 reads CASSLESRTSEKLFF. CDR3 DNA: TGCGCCAGCAGCTTGGAGTCCCGGACCAGTGAAAAACTGTTTTTT.

This clone was seen just once. The V and J genes are TRBV5-5 and TRBJ2-7, with TRBD1 as a possible D gene (6 bases). Germline CDR1 is SGHKS and CDR2 is YYEKEE (reference sequence). Deletions cut 4 bases from V and 3 bases from J, with 17 bases between. The CDR3 covers 15 residues. CDR3 in amino acids: CASSQGQSLDYEQYF. The CDR3, as DNA: TGTGCCAGCAGCCAAGGACAGTCTCTGGACTACGAGCAGTACTTC.

V gene TRBV19 combines with J gene TRBJ2-3; 10 positions agree with TRBD2. Germline V gives CDR1 LNHDA, CDR2 SQIVND (reference sequence). Trimming took 6 bases from V and 5 from J; bases not matched to a gene: 2. The CDR3 covers 13 residues. CDR3 loop: CASRVAGGDTQYF. For the CDR3, the DNA is TGTGCCAGTAGGGTAGCGGGAGGAGATACGCAGTATTTT. Full variable domain (outside the CDR3, taken from reference TRBV19 and TRBJ2-3): DGGITQSPKYLFRKEGQNVTLSCEQNLNHDAMYWYRQDPGQGLRLIYYSQIVNDFQKGDIAEGYSVSREKKESFPLTVTSAQKNPTAFYLCASRVAGGDTQYFGPGTRLTVL.

The genes are TRBV14 and TRBJ2-3; D call uncertain. The CDR3 sequence is 17 residues long. V was shortened by 2 bases and J by 0 bases, with 15 bases between the two germline ends. Germline lookup yields CDR1 SGHDN and CDR2 FVKESK. CDR3 DNA sequence: TGTGCCAGCAGCCAACATACCTCGGTGCGAAGCACAGATACGCAGTATTTT. It specifies CASSQHTSVRSTDTQYF.

The chain uses TRBV27 and TRBJ1-1; D possibly corresponds to TRBD1 (6 bases). Trimming removed 8 bases from V and 3 bases from J, with 13 bases in between. The V gene's germline CDR1 is MNHEY and CDR2 SMNVEV (reference sequence). The CDR3 is made up of 13 amino acids. The chain's CDR3 is CASQIKGDTEAFF. For the CDR3, the DNA is TGTGCCAGCCAAATCAAGGGGGACACTGAAGCTTTCTTT.

The chain has TRBV10-3 and TRBJ1-6; a possible D gene is TRBD1 (5 bases). V was shortened by 7 bases and J by 13 bases, with 14 bases between the two germline ends. CDR1 ENHRY and CDR2 SYGVKD come from the germline V gene. This CDR3 has 12 amino acids. CDR3 coding DNA: TGTGCCATCAAGCGGGGCGCCGAGCCCCTCCACTTT. As protein: CAIKRGAEPLHF.

This chain links TRBV7-3 with TRBJ2-5; TRBD1 or TRBD2 may be the D gene (5 bases each). This CDR3 has 14 residues. V lost 2 bases to trimming and J lost 5 bases, with 12 bases between them. Germline values: CDR1 SGHTA, CDR2 FQGTGA. In DNA, the CDR3 is TGTGCCAGCAGCTTATCTCAAGGGGAGGAGACCCAGTACTTC. Translation: CASSLSQGEETQYF.

V and J are TRBV5-1 and TRBJ2-1; D gene ambiguous. Per germline, CDR1 SGHRS and CDR2 YFSETQ. The V gene lost 4 bases and the J gene lost 0 bases, with 8 bases spanning the gap. The CDR3 is made up of 14 amino acids. The CDR3 DNA follows: TGCGCCAGCAGCCCCGACCACTCCTACAATGAGCAGTTCTTC. Encoded protein: CASSPDHSYNEQFF.

A word on this clone: The sample has other DNA sequences that encode this CDR3 too. The V gene is TRBV5-6, the J gene TRBJ2-7; D gene uncertain. This CDR3 has 12 residues. The ends were cut back, 2 bases at V and 1 base at J, with 4 bases in the middle. Germline V gene lookup returns CDR1 SGHDT and CDR2 YYEEEE. CDR3: CASSLNSYEQYF. The CDR3 region has the DNA TGTGCCAGCAGCTTAAATTCCTACGAGCAGTACTTC.

CDR3 sequence: CASSWDPNQPQHF. The CDR3 region has the DNA TGTGCCAGCAGCTGGGACCCTAATCAGCCCCAGCATTTT. The chain combines TRBV5-5 with TRBJ1-5, with D maybe TRBD1 (5 bases). V lost 3 bases and J 4 bases, leaving 8 bases between the germline ends. Germline V gene lookup returns CDR1 SGHKS and CDR2 YYEKEE (reference sequence). The CDR3 covers 13 residues.

The chain recombines TRBV11-3 with TRBJ2-7, with TRBD1 matching 8 bases. The CDR3 covers 13 residues. V shed 2 bases and J 5 bases; nucleotides not matched to a gene: 2. The germline gives CDR1 SGHNT, CDR2 YENEEA. In nucleotides, the CDR3 is TGTGCCAGCAGCTTATTGACAGGGGACGAGCAGTACTTC. Amino acid sequence: CASSLLTGDEQYF.

The chain combines TRBV5-6 with TRBJ2-7; D is undetermined. This CDR3 region has 14 residues. Germline CDR1 reads SGHDT; CDR2 reads YYEEEE. V lost 2 bases, J lost 0 bases, and 9 bases lay in between. The CDR3 nucleotides read TGTGCCAGCAGCTTCCGGGCGAGCTCCTACGAGCAGTACTTC. Translating gives CASSFRASSYEQYF.

CDR3 region: CASSPTGMETQYF. In DNA form, the CDR3 reads TGTGCCAGCAGCCCGACAGGGATGGAGACCCAGTACTTC. This chain joins TRBV6-6 and TRBJ2-5; TRBD1 matches at 7 bases. Per germline, CDR1 MNHNY and CDR2 SVGAGI (reference sequence). The CDR3 loop spans 13 amino acids. V shed 6 bases, J shed 5 bases, and the junction held 6 bases outside the gene matches.

The chain links TRBV15 to TRBJ2-4; D remains ambiguous. CDR3 size: 14 residues. Trimming took 1 base from V and 6 from J, leaving 10 bases between them. Germline V gene lookup returns CDR1 LNHNV and CDR2 YYDKDF (reference sequence). CDR3 region: CATSRGRNSNIQYF. CDR3 DNA: TGTGCCACCAGCAGAGGACGGAACTCAAACATTCAGTACTTC.

This chain connects TRBV5-1 to TRBJ2-3; 7 bases are shared with TRBD1. CDR3 length: 17 amino acids. V lost 7 bases, J lost 2 bases, and 16 bases stayed unmatched. CDR1 is SGHRS, CDR2 YFSETQ, per germline. This CDR3 reads CASSGTDPIRYTDTQYF. CDR3 DNA sequence: TGCGCCAGCTCCGGGACAGACCCTATACGCTACACAGATACGCAGTATTTT.